The clone carrying this T cell receptor beta chain was seen more than once but under ten times. What it binds is unknown. This sample was included in a study of beta chain features in type 1 diabetes. Study conclusions and caveats: At VDJ recombination sites, type 1 diabetes patients had fewer insertions and more deleted nucleotides.

Per germline, CDR1 LGHNA and CDR2 YNFKEQ. V lost 1 base, J lost 3 bases, and 4 bases lay in between. The CDR3 has 12 amino acids. Isolated RNA was reverse transcribed in full, so expressed TCRB transcripts were sequenced. Only in-frame clones appear in the TCRdb table, and some are missing; sequencing was by immunoSEQ multiplex PCR. The sample shows about 450,000 clones, 9.5% to 12% of them seen only once. The chain combines TRBV4-2 with TRBJ2-7; no definite D call. The sequence was collected from a woman younger than 35 in good health. Sequencing used naive CD4+ T cells from blood. CDR3 in DNA: TGTGCCAGCAGCCAAGTGGGCTACGAGCAGTACTTC. It is translated as CASSQVGYEQYF.